Listed below are T cell receptor beta chains from one sample, sequenced in a study of PD-L1 blockade in urothelial cancer. Repertoires were generated with immunoSEQ multiplex PCR, while TCRdb's copy carries only in-frame clones and drops some. The sample records 95,000 to 130,000 clones, 75% to 90% being singletons. The input for sequencing was PBMCs, taken around atezolizumab (anti-PD-L1) treatment. These receptors all come from a man aged 60-69 years with urothelial cancer. Both conserved end residues are part of each CDR3. D genes are given only for firm matches. Clone size, where shown, is once, few, many, or a class for clones that have expanded.

V gene: TRBV2; clone size: .; D gene: TRBD1; J gene: TRBJ2-2; CDR3 protein: CASKATGYTGELFF; CDR3 DNA: TGTGCCAGCAAAGCGACAGGGTACACCGGGGAGCTGTTTTTT
V gene: TRBV7-6; clone size: .; D gene: .; J gene: TRBJ2-1; CDR3 protein: CASSPPGQRDEQFF; CDR3 DNA: TGTGCCAGCAGCCCCCCTGGGCAGCGGGATGAGCAGTTCTTC
V gene: TRBV10-3; clone size: .; D gene: TRBD2; J gene: TRBJ2-5; CDR3 protein: CAISDGLAGLGAETQYF; CDR3 DNA: TGTGCCATCAGTGACGGACTAGCGGGATTAGGTGCTGAGACCCAGTACTTC
V gene: TRBV10-2; clone size: .; D gene: TRBD2; J gene: TRBJ2-1; CDR3 protein: CASSEPRGLAGTGFF; CDR3 DNA: TGCGCCAGCAGTGAGCCTCGGGGACTAGCGGGGACCGGGTTCTTC
V gene: TRBV19; clone size: .; D gene: TRBD1; J gene: TRBJ2-1; CDR3 protein: CASSSTGGVNEQFF; CDR3 DNA: TGTGCCAGTAGTTCAACAGGGGGCGTGAATGAGCAGTTCTTC
V gene: TRBV15; clone size: .; D gene: TRBD1; J gene: TRBJ1-5; CDR3 protein: CATSGPDRVGEPQHF; CDR3 DNA: TGTGCCACCAGCGGACCCGACAGGGTTGGGGAGCCCCAGCATTTT
V gene: TRBV4-3; clone size: .; D gene: TRBD2; J gene: TRBJ2-1; CDR3 protein: CASSPRPAGGSINEQFF; CDR3 DNA: TGCGCCAGCAGCCCCAGACCGGCGGGGGGTTCAATCAATGAGCAGTTCTTC
V gene: TRBV5-1; clone size: .; D gene: TRBD1; J gene: TRBJ1-4; CDR3 protein: CASSSRTRGLGEKLFF; CDR3 DNA: TGCGCCAGCAGCTCTCGCACCAGGGGGCTCGGGGAAAAACTGTTTTTT
V gene: TRBV10-3; clone size: .; D gene: .; J gene: TRBJ2-1; CDR3 protein: CAITGTYDNEQFF; CDR3 DNA: TGTGCCATAACCGGGACTTATGACAATGAGCAGTTCTTC
V gene: TRBV15; clone size: once; D gene: .; J gene: TRBJ1-2; CDR3 protein: CATSRPDKENGYTF; CDR3 DNA: TGTGCCACCAGTCGCCCGGACAAAGAAAATGGCTACACCTTC
V gene: TRBV9; clone size: .; D gene: TRBD1; J gene: TRBJ1-6; CDR3 protein: CASSRTGQDISYNSPLHF; CDR3 DNA: TGTGCCAGCAGCAGAACAGGACAGGACATCTCCTATAATTCACCCCTCCACTTT
V gene: TRBV5-4; clone size: .; D gene: .; J gene: TRBJ2-1; CDR3 protein: CASSFGDRNEQFF; CDR3 DNA: TGTGCCAGCAGCTTCGGAGACCGCAATGAGCAGTTCTTC
V gene: TRBV19; clone size: .; D gene: .; J gene: TRBJ1-1; CDR3 protein: CASSIGGGTEAFF; CDR3 DNA: TGTGCCAGTAGTATAGGGGGCGGCACTGAAGCTTTCTTT
V gene: TRBV6-5; clone size: .; D gene: .; J gene: TRBJ2-1; CDR3 protein: CASSQDRTYNEQFF; CDR3 DNA: TGTGCCAGCAGTCAGGACAGAACCTACAATGAGCAGTTCTTC
V gene: TRBV10-2; clone size: few; D gene: .; J gene: TRBJ2-5; CDR3 protein: CASRRLGDGETQYF; CDR3 DNA: TGCGCCAGCAGGCGACTCGGGGATGGAGAGACCCAGTACTTC
V gene: TRBV10-3; clone size: .; D gene: TRBD2; J gene: TRBJ2-1; CDR3 protein: CAISESVRGGYNEQFF; CDR3 DNA: TGTGCCATCAGTGAGTCGGTGCGGGGGGGATACAATGAGCAGTTCTTC
V gene: TRBV28; clone size: few; D gene: .; J gene: TRBJ2-7; CDR3 protein: CASSLAGPYEQYF; CDR3 DNA: TGTGCCAGCAGTTTGGCGGGACCTTACGAGCAGTACTTC
V gene: TRBV11-3; clone size: few; D gene: TRBD1; J gene: TRBJ2-7; CDR3 protein: CASSRGQDNIEQYF; CDR3 DNA: TGTGCCAGCAGCCGAGGACAGGACAATATCGAGCAGTACTTC
V gene: TRBV12-5; clone size: once; D gene: .; J gene: TRBJ1-2; CDR3 protein: CASALGLVYGYTF; CDR3 DNA: TGTGCTAGTGCCCTCGGACTAGTCTATGGCTACACCTTC
V gene: TRBV5-1; clone size: .; D gene: TRBD1; J gene: TRBJ2-7; CDR3 protein: CASSSWDSSYEQYF; CDR3 DNA: TGCGCCAGCAGCTCTTGGGACAGCTCCTACGAGCAGTACTTC
V gene: TRBV6-1; clone size: .; D gene: TRBD2; J gene: TRBJ2-3; CDR3 protein: CASTLAGASTDTQYF; CDR3 DNA: TGTGCCAGTACATTAGCGGGGGCTAGCACAGATACGCAGTATTTT
V gene: TRBV7-2; clone size: .; D gene: TRBD2; J gene: TRBJ2-3; CDR3 protein: CASSDNSGGLPPFTDTQYF; CDR3 DNA: TGTGCCAGCAGCGACAATAGCGGGGGGCTGCCTCCATTCACAGATACGCAGTATTTT
V gene: TRBV7-9; clone size: few; D gene: TRBD1; J gene: TRBJ1-1; CDR3 protein: CASRFTGDTEAFF; CDR3 DNA: TGTGCCAGCAGATTCACAGGGGACACTGAAGCTTTCTTT
V gene: TRBV14; clone size: .; D gene: .; J gene: TRBJ2-7; CDR3 protein: CASSQVLQASAEQYF; CDR3 DNA: TGTGCCAGCAGCCAAGTTCTACAGGCATCGGCTGAGCAGTACTTC
V gene: TRBV5-1; clone size: .; D gene: .; J gene: TRBJ2-6; CDR3 protein: CASSLAGGRAPGANVLTF; CDR3 DNA: TGCGCCAGCAGCTTGGCCGGGGGAAGGGCCCCTGGGGCCAACGTCCTGACTTTC
V gene: TRBV9; clone size: .; D gene: TRBD2; J gene: TRBJ2-5; CDR3 protein: CASSGRLAGGGETQYF; CDR3 DNA: TGTGCCAGCAGCGGACGACTAGCGGGGGGTGGTGAGACCCAGTACTTC
V gene: TRBV7-7; clone size: few; D gene: .; J gene: TRBJ2-3; CDR3 protein: CASSPGETDTQYF; CDR3 DNA: TGTGCTAGCAGCCCAGGGGAAACAGATACGCAGTATTTT
V gene: TRBV5-4; clone size: .; D gene: TRBD1; J gene: TRBJ2-3; CDR3 protein: CASSPSTQDRGTDTQYF; CDR3 DNA: TGTGCCAGCAGCCCTAGCACCCAGGACAGGGGGACAGATACGCAGTATTTT
V gene: TRBV11-2; clone size: .; D gene: .; J gene: TRBJ2-7; CDR3 protein: CASSFESWSSYEQYF; CDR3 DNA: TGTGCCAGCAGCTTTGAGTCTTGGAGCTCCTACGAGCAGTACTTC
V gene: TRBV5-1; clone size: .; D gene: .; J gene: TRBJ2-3; CDR3 protein: CASRQGSTEDTQYF; CDR3 DNA: TGCGCCAGCCGCCAGGGGAGCACAGAGGATACGCAGTATTTT
V gene: TRBV6-5; clone size: .; D gene: TRBD2; J gene: TRBJ2-1; CDR3 protein: CASSFMGGGYNEQFF; CDR3 DNA: TGTGCCAGCAGTTTCATGGGCGGGGGCTACAATGAGCAGTTCTTC
V gene: TRBV5-1; clone size: .; D gene: TRBD2; J gene: TRBJ2-2; CDR3 protein: CASRTSGGAGELFF; CDR3 DNA: TGCGCCAGCCGGACTAGCGGGGGGGCAGGGGAGCTGTTTTTT
V gene: TRBV19; clone size: few; D gene: .; J gene: TRBJ1-6; CDR3 protein: CASSIDWTENSPLHF; CDR3 DNA: TGTGCCAGTAGTATTGATTGGACAGAAAATTCACCCCTCCACTTT